This T cell receptor (beta chain) was identified during a study of regulatory T cells in long-lasting Graves disease. Broader study findings: Public clonotype sharing was higher in persistent than newly diagnosed patients.

Through Arm-PCR of CDR3 regions and iRepertoire HTBI primers, TCR beta libraries were built. Each CDR3 protein is one row after TCRdb ran MiXCR on the multiplex PCR reads. This repertoire shows more than 450,000 distinct CDR3 sequences, 12% found once; its top ten account for 7.5% to 9%. This clonotype showed up many times. Its antigen is not known. The time point is: newly diagnosed GD, antithyroid drugs for less than 3 months. The TCR library was made from RNA extracted from PBMCs. CDR3 length: 13 residues. CDR1 SNHLY and CDR2 FYNNEI come from the germline V gene. V lost 7 bases to trimming and J lost 6 bases, with 13 bases between them. These data were likewise used in another study, on T cells in Graves' hyperthyroidism and ophthalmopathy.

The chain is built from TRBV2 and TRBJ2-1; D is tentatively TRBD1 or TRBD2 (5 bases each). The sequenced sample was peripheral blood mononuclear cells (PBMCs), obtained at new diagnosis, from a patient treated with antithyroid drugs. The sequence was obtained from a woman aged 25-40 years with Graves disease. The CDR3 region has the DNA TGTGCCAGCATGCAGCGGACAAGCAATGAGCAGTTCTTC. Translation: CASMQRTSNEQFF.